Given below is one T cell receptor beta chain in context. In the study's own analysis: Amplified reference gene primers provided the basis for estimating nucleated cell counts. This table comes from immunoSEQ multiplex PCR, and its TCRdb copy is limited to in-frame clones, with some not included. V, J and clone size reflect that table, while D and trimming were determined from the DNA. The sample holds 150,000 to 200,000 clones, approximately 90% seen once. This sample was included in a study of blood T cell repertoires in COVID-19. Whole-study context: Samples taken during acute and convalescent COVID-19 were collected in the United States, Italy and Spain. In each case, the material was cDNA or gDNA derived from T cells, B-cell-depleted T cells, or PBMCs.

This CDR3 spans 15 amino acids. From germline, CDR1 is LGHNA and CDR2 YNFKEQ. V was clipped by 1 base and J by 0 bases, with 8 bases between them. J is TRBJ2-3 and V is TRBV4-2; no clear D gene. The sample taken for sequencing was peripheral blood. This TCR was recovered from a woman in her thirties with acute or convalescent COVID-19. The CDR3: CASSQAGSSTDTQYF. The CDR3 DNA follows: TGTGCCAGCAGCCAAGCCGGGTCTAGCACAGATACGCAGTATTTT.